These 21 T cell receptor beta chains share one sample of origin, sequenced in a study of blood T cell repertoires in COVID-19. Repertoires were generated with immunoSEQ multiplex PCR, while TCRdb's copy carries only in-frame clones and drops some. The table shows a few hundred thousand clones, with around 80% occurring only once. The sequenced material came from peripheral blood. These receptors originate from a woman aged 18-29 years with acute or convalescent COVID-19.

This sequence joins TRBV20-1 and TRBJ2-2; D perhaps matches TRBD2 (5 bases). The germline V and J ends were trimmed by 3 bases and 4 bases, with 6 bases remaining between them. CDR3 length equals 12 residues. Looked up from germline, CDR1 is DFQATT and CDR2 is SNEGSKA (reference sequence). The CDR3 coding sequence is TGCAGTGCTAGTCGGGGCACCGGGGAGCTGTTTTTT. Translated: CSASRGTGELFF.

V gene TRBV27 combines with J gene TRBJ2-1, with 11 nucleotides matching TRBD2. Germline V lookup: CDR1 MNHEY, CDR2 SMNVEV (reference sequence). Trimming took 4 bases from V and 8 from J; bases not matched to a gene: 10. The CDR3 consists of 16 residues. In nucleotides, the CDR3 is TGTGCCAGCAGTTCCCCCCTAGCGGGAGGCCCCTATGAGCAGTTCTTC. Translated, it gives CASSSPLAGGPYEQFF.

This clone turned up a few times. V is TRBV19 and J is TRBJ1-4; tentative D call: TRBD1 (6 bases). The CDR3 length is 20 residues. Trimming took off 0 bases at V and 3 bases at J, with 23 bases between the two ends. Germline V gene lookup returns CDR1 LNHDA and CDR2 SQIVND (reference sequence). CDR3 sequence (DNA): TGTGCCAGTAGTATAGATCGACAGGACACGGGAGGTCGGGCTAATGAAAAACTGTTTTTT. Translation: CASSIDRQDTGGRANEKLFF.

V is TRBV3-1 (or the pseudogene TRBV3-2) and J is TRBJ1-1; a weak D match, TRBD1 (6 bases). Trimming removed 1 base at V and 8 bases at J, with 11 bases between. CDR1 and CDR2 from the germline V gene are LGHDT and YNNKEL (reference sequence). The CDR3 loop spans 13 amino acids. The CDR3: CASSQAVRGEAFF. The CDR3 DNA is TGTGCCAGCAGCCAAGCGGTCAGGGGAGAAGCTTTCTTT.

The chain joins TRBV2 to TRBJ2-5; D is unresolved. Between the trimmed V and J ends, which lost 4 bases and 4 bases, there was a span of 10 bases. There are 13 residues in the CDR3. CDR1 and CDR2 from the germline V gene are SNHLY and FYNNEI. The CDR3 bases are TGTGCCAGCAGTGGACTCTTCGGAGAGACCCAGTACTTC. Protein: CASSGLFGETQYF.

This clone was counted only a few times. V usage is TRBV7-9 and J usage is TRBJ1-2; D might be TRBD1 (5 bases). Per the germline V gene, CDR1 is SEHNR and CDR2 is FQNEAQ (reference sequence). Trimming shortened V by 2 bases and J by 5 bases, and 12 bases separated the two germline ends. This CDR3 comprises 14 residues. For the CDR3, the DNA is TGTGCCAGCAGCTTATTTGCGACAGATTATGGCTACACCTTC. Amino acids: CASSLFATDYGYTF.

J is TRBJ2-1 and V is TRBV7-2; 8 bases align to TRBD2. V shed 6 bases, J shed 5 bases, and the junction held 9 bases outside the gene matches. This CDR3 comprises 15 residues. Germline V lookup: CDR1 SGHTA, CDR2 FQGNSA. DNA for the CDR3: TGTGCCAGCAGATATAGCGGGACTCCCCACAATGAGCAGTTCTTC. Translating gives CASRYSGTPHNEQFF.

This chain uses TRBV19 with TRBJ1-5; a possible D gene is TRBD1 (6 bases). Trimming took 5 bases from V and 6 from J, leaving 14 bases between them. The CDR3 totals 14 residues. Germline values: CDR1 LNHDA, CDR2 SQIVND (reference sequence). The CDR3 is CASSQQGRAQPQHF. The CDR3 coding sequence is TGTGCCAGTAGTCAACAGGGACGGGCTCAGCCCCAGCATTTT. Filled out from reference TRBV19 and TRBJ1-5, the complete variable domain reads DGGITQSPKYLFRKEGQNVTLSCEQNLNHDAMYWYRQDPGQGLRLIYYSQIVNDFQKGDIAEGYSVSREKKESFPLTVTSAQKNPTAFYLCASSQQGRAQPQHFGDGTRLSIL.

This clone appeared once. This chain uses TRBV28 with TRBJ1-5; D remains ambiguous. Trimming cost V 4 bases and J 7 bases, with 8 bases left between them. The CDR3 sequence is 12 residues long. From germline, CDR1 is MDHEN and CDR2 SYDVKM. The CDR3 DNA reads as TGTGCCAGCAGTTCCCCTAACCAGCCCCAGCATTTT. Protein: CASSSPNQPQHF.

The rearrangement joins TRBV5-6 to TRBJ1-6; D ambiguous. The V gene's germline CDR1 is SGHDT and CDR2 YYEEEE. The CDR3 spans 14 residues. Trimming pared 1 base from V and 7 bases from J, leaving 9 bases between. The CDR3 reads CASSLYMANSPLHF. The CDR3 region has the DNA TGTGCCAGCAGCTTGTACATGGCCAATTCACCCCTCCACTTT. The complete variable domain, with remaining parts taken from reference TRBV5-6 and TRBJ1-6, reads DAGVTQSPTHLIKTRGQQVTLRCSPKSGHDTVSWYQQALGQGPQFIFQYYEEEERQRGNFPDRFSGHQFPNYSSELNVNALLLGDSALYLCASSLYMANSPLHFGNGTRLTVT.

The chain employs TRBV19 and TRBJ2-1; tentatively, D is TRBD2 (7 bases). This CDR3 contains 14 residues. The germline CDR1 and CDR2 sequences are LNHDA and SQIVND (reference sequence). V was shortened by 7 bases and J by 3 bases, with 13 bases between the two germline ends. CDR3 bases: TGTGCCAGTAACGGGGGGCGGTTCTACAATGAGCAGTTCTTC. Its protein is CASNGGRFYNEQFF.

This chain links TRBV15 with TRBJ2-7; D is unclear. CDR1 is LNHNV and CDR2 is YYDKDF in the germline V gene (reference sequence). Trimming removed 5 bases at V and 3 bases at J, with 5 bases between. The CDR3 contains 11 residues. CDR3 loop: CATSSSYEQYF. As DNA, the CDR3 is TGTGCCACCAGCTCTAGCTACGAGCAGTACTTC.

Comment on this clone: The junction shows a germline mismatch at one end, possibly a read error. The CDR3 protein is CASSLTTEADTQYF. CDR3 in DNA: TGTGCTAGCAGCTTGACGACTGAGGCAGATACGCAGTATTTT. The chain combines TRBV7-7 with TRBJ2-3; D is undetermined. The V gene's germline CDR1 is SSHAT and CDR2 FNYEAQ (reference sequence). The CDR3 runs 14 residues.

A note on this clone: Mismatch with germline at one junction end may stem from a read error. The gene calls are TRBV7-2 and TRBJ1-1; D may be TRBD1 (5 bases). The CDR3 runs to 17 residues. From germline, CDR1 is SGHTA and CDR2 FQGNSA. The CDR3 sequence: CASRLGPSGTNPVEAFF. CDR3 DNA sequence: TGTGCCAGCAGGTTAGGCCCTTCCGGGACTAACCCTGTGGAAGCTTTCTTT.

The rearrangement uses TRBV6-5 and TRBJ1-2; D remains ambiguous. Germline V gene lookup returns CDR1 MNHEY and CDR2 SVGAGI. This CDR3 contains 15 residues. The V gene lost 0 bases and the J gene lost 1 base, with 9 bases spanning the gap. CDR3 DNA: TGTGCCAGCAGTTACTCGGGCGGGGTTAACTATGGCTACACCTTC. This encodes CASSYSGGVNYGYTF.

This clone has more than one count but fewer than ten. V usage is TRBV18 and J usage is TRBJ1-4, with 10 bases fitting TRBD1. There are 16 residues in the CDR3. Unmatched junction bases numbered 9, after V lost 4 bases and J lost 7 bases. CDR1 is KGHSH and CDR2 is LQKENI in the germline V gene. The CDR3 sequence: CASSHSQGQGTEKLFF. The CDR3 nucleotides are TGTGCCAGCTCACATTCCCAGGGACAGGGGACTGAAAAACTGTTTTTT.

This sequence joins TRBV7-3 and TRBJ2-1, with 12 positions matching TRBD2. CDR1 SGHTA and CDR2 FQGTGA come from the germline V gene. The junction had 7 bases not matched to a gene; V was cut back by 5 bases and J by 8 bases. The CDR3 is 15 amino acids. The CDR3 bases are TGTGCCAGCAGCCGACTAGCGGGAGATTTCCATGAGCAGTTCTTC. Translating gives CASSRLAGDFHEQFF.

This chain connects TRBV11-2 to TRBJ2-7, with D maybe TRBD2 (5 bases). The V gene's germline CDR1 is SGHAT and CDR2 FQNNGV. There are 16 residues in the CDR3. Trimming left V 5 bases short and J 7 bases short, with 24 bases between. Written as DNA, the CDR3 is TGTGCCAGCAGCCATAGCTGGTATCTAGGAGGTCAAGAGCAGTACTTC. Residues: CASSHSWYLGGQEQYF.

The rearrangement joins TRBV3-1 (or the pseudogene TRBV3-2) to TRBJ2-5, with a tentative D call TRBD2 (5 bases). Looked up from germline, CDR1 is LGHDT and CDR2 is YNNKEL (reference sequence). V lost 0 bases to trimming and J lost 5 bases, with 10 bases between them. The CDR3 has 14 residues. CDR3: CASSQEGLLETQYF. CDR3 sequence (DNA): TGTGCCAGCAGCCAAGAAGGACTCTTGGAGACCCAGTACTTC.

The CDR3 DNA is TGTGCCAGCAGCTTGACAGTGAAGTTCAATGAGCAGTTCTTC. It yields the protein CASSLTVKFNEQFF. The chain uses TRBV11-2 and TRBJ2-1, with TRBD1 as a possible D gene (5 bases). The germline CDR1 and CDR2 sequences are SGHAT and FQNNGV. Deletions cut 3 bases from V and 6 bases from J, with 12 bases between. This CDR3 is 14 amino acids long.

The chain couples TRBV30 to TRBJ2-1, with D possibly TRBD1 on 6 matching bases. The CDR3 is 12 amino acids. The ends were cut back, 3 bases at V and 7 bases at J, with 10 bases in the middle. CDR1 GTSNPN and CDR2 SVGIG come from the germline V gene (reference sequence). The chain's CDR3 is CAWSDQGNEQFF. CDR3 nucleotides: TGTGCCTGGAGCGATCAGGGGAATGAGCAGTTCTTC. The full variable domain, rest sourced from reference TRBV30 and TRBJ2-1, is SQTIHQWPATLVQPVGSPLSLECTVEGTSNPNLYWYRQAAGRGLQLLFYSVGIGQISSEVPQNLSASRPQDRQFILSSKKLLLSDSGFYLCAWSDQGNEQFFGPGTRLTVL.